A few counts support the clone carrying this T cell receptor beta chain. No antigen is known for it. At one end, the junction sequence differs from germline, possibly due to a read error. The record originates from a study of beta chain features in type 1 diabetes. There was one heparinised blood draw per donor, averaging approximately 120 mL. Study conclusions and caveats: Naive, central memory and Treg TCRB repertoires seemed to resemble each other more closely in patients than they did in healthy donors. Reduced insertions and increased deletions marked VDJ junctions in type 1 diabetes patients. All four CD4+ subsets from Type 1 diabetes patients carried moderately but significantly shorter TCRB CDR3s. Sequencing from cDNA could over-represent high-TCR-expressing cells.

The authors reverse transcribed all of the isolated RNA, so sequencing captured expressed TCRB transcripts. The repertoire was sequenced with immunoSEQ multiplex PCR; TCRdb's copy has only in-frame clones and lacks some. The sample consists of under 300,000 clones, approximately 20% of them appearing once. There are 12 residues in the CDR3. CDR1 is SQVTM and CDR2 is ANQGSEA in the germline V gene. The specimen was naive CD4+ T cells from blood. The receptor was derived from a woman in her forties with type 1 diabetes. This chain joins TRBV29-1 and TRBJ1-2; tentative D call: TRBD1 (5 bases). DNA of the CDR3: TGCAGCGTTGGACCCCACGCCGAGACTCAGGGCTTC. Its translation is CSVGPHAETQGF.